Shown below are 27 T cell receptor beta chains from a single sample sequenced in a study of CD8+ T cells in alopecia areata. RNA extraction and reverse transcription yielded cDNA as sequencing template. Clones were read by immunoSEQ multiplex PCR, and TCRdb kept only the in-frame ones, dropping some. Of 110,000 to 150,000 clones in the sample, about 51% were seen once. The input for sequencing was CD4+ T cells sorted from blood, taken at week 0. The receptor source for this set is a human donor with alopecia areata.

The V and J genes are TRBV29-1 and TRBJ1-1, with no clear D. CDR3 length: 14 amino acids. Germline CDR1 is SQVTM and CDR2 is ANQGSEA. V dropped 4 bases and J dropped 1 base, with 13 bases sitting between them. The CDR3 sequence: CSVAQSGGNTEAFF. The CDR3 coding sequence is TGCAGCGTTGCCCAATCGGGCGGGAACACTGAAGCTTTCTTT.

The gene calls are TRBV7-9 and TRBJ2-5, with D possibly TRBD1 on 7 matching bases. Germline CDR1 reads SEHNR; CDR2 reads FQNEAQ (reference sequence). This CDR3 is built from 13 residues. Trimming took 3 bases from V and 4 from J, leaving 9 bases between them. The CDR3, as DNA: TGTGCCAGCAGCTTGCGGGACAGAGAGACCCAGTACTTC. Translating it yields CASSLRDRETQYF. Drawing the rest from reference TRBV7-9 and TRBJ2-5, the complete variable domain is DTGVSQNPRHKITKRGQNVTFRCDPISEHNRLYWYRQTLGQGPEFLTYFQNEAQLEKSRLLSDRFSAERPKGSFSTLEIQRTEQGDSAMYLCASSLRDRETQYFGPGTRLLVL.

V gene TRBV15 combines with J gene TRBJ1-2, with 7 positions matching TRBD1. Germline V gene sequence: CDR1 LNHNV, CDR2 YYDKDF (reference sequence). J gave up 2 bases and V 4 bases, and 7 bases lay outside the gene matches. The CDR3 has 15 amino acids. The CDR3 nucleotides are TGTGCCACCAGCACCCTGGGACAGACGAACTATGGCTACACCTTC. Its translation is CATSTLGQTNYGYTF.

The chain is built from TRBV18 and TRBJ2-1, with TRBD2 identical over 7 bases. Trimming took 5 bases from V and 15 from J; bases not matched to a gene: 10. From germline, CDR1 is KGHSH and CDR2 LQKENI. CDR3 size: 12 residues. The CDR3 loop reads CASSSLSSGAFF. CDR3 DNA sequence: TGTGCCAGCTCATCACTCTCTAGCGGAGCGTTCTTC.

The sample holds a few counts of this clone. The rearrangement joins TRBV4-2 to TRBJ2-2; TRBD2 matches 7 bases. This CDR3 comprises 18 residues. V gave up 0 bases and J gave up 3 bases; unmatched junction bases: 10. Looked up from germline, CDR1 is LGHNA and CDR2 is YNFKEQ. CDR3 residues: CASSQDLAGEHYTGELFF. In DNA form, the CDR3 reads TGTGCCAGCAGCCAAGATCTGGCGGGAGAGCATTACACCGGGGAGCTGTTTTTT.

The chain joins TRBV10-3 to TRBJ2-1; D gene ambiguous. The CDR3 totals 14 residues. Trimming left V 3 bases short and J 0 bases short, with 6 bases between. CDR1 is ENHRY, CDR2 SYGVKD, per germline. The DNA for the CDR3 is TGTGCCATCAGTGACCGTAGCTCCTACAATGAGCAGTTCTTC. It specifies CAISDRSSYNEQFF.

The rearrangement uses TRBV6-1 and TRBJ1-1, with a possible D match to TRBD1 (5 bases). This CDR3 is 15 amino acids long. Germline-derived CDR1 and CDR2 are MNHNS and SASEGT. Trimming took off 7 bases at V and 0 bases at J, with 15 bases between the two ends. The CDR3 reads CASTPGGFLNTEAFF. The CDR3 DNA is TGTGCCAGCACCCCGGGGGGTTTCTTGAACACTGAAGCTTTCTTT.

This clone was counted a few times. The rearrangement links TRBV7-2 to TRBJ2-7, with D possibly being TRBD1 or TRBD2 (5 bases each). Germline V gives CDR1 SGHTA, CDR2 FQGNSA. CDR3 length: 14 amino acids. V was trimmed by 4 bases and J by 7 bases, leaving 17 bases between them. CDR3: CASSYQWDRGEQYF. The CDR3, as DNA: TGTGCCAGCAGCTACCAATGGGACCGCGGGGAGCAGTACTTC.

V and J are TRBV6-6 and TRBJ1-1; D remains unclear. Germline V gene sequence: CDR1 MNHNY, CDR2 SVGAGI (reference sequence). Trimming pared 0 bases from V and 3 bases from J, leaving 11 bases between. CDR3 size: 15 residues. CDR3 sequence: CASSYSIRGDTEAFF. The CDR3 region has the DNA TGTGCCAGCAGTTACTCGATTCGGGGAGACACTGAAGCTTTCTTT.

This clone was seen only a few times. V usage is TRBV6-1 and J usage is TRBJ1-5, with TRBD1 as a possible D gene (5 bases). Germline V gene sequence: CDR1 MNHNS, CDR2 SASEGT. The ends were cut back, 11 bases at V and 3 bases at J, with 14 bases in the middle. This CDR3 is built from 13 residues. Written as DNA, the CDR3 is TGTGCCGCAGGCCGACAGATCAATCAGCCCCAGCATTTT. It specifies CAAGRQINQPQHF.

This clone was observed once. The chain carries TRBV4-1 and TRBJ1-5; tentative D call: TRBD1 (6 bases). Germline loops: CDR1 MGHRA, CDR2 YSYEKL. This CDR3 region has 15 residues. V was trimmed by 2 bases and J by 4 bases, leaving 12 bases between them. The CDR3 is CASSQISQGNQPQHF. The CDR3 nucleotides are TGCGCCAGCAGCCAAATCTCACAGGGTAATCAGCCCCAGCATTTT.

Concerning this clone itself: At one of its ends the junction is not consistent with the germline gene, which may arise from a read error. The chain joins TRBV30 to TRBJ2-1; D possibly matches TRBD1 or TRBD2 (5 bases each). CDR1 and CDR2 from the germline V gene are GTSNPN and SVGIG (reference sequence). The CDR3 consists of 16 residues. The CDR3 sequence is CAWRGKRGRQPNQQFF. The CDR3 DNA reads TGTGCCTGGAGAGGGAAGAGGGGTCGACAGCCCAATCAGCAGTTCTTC.

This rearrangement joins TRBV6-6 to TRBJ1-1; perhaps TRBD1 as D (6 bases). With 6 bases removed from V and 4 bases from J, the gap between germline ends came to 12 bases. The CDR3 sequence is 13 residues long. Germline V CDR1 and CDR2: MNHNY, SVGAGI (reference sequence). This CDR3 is CASRITGITEAFF. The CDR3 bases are TGTGCCAGCAGGATAACAGGGATCACTGAAGCTTTCTTT.

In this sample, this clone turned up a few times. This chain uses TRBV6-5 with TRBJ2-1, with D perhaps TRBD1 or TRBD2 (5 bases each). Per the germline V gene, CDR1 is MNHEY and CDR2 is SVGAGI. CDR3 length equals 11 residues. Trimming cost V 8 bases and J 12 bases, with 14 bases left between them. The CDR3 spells CASREGSAQFF. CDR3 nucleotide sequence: TGTGCCAGCCGTGAGGGGAGCGCGCAGTTCTTC.

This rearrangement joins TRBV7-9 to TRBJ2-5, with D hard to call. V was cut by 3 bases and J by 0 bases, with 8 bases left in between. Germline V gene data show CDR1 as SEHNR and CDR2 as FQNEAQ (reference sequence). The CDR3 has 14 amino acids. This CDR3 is CASSLTRYQETQYF. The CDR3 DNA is TGTGCCAGCAGCTTGACGCGGTACCAAGAGACCCAGTACTTC.

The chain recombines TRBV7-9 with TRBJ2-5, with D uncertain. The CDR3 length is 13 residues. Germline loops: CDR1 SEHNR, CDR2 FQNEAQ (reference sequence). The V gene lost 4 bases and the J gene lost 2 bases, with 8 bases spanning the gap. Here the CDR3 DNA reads TGTGCCAGCAGCTACCGGCGTCAAGAGACCCAGTACTTC. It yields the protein CASSYRRQETQYF.

The DNA for the CDR3 is TGTGCCAGCAGTGCCAGGACAGGGCTCACTGAAGCTTTCTTT. Protein: CASSARTGLTEAFF. The J gene is TRBJ1-1, the V gene TRBV6-5; TRBD1 aligns across 8 bases. Germline trimming cut 5 bases from V and 4 bases from J; bases unmatched to any gene: 6. Germline V lookup: CDR1 MNHEY, CDR2 SVGAGI. This CDR3 spans 14 amino acids.

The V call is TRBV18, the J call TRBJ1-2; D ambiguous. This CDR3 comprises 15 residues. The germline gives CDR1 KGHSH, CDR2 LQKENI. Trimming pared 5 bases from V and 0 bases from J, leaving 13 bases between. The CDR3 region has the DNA TGTGCCAGCTCATCCAATTTGCAGGCTAACTATGGCTACACCTTC. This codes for CASSSNLQANYGYTF.

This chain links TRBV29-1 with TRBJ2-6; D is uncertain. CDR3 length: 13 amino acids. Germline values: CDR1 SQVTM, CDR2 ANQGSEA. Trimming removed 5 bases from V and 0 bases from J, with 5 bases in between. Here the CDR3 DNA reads TGCAGCGTTTCACCCTCTGGGGCCAACGTCCTGACTTTC. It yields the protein CSVSPSGANVLTF.

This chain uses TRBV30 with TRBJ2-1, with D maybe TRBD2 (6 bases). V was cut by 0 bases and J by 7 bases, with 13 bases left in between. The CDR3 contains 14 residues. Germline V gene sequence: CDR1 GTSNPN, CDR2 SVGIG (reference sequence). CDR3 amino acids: CAWSVGGMSNEQFF. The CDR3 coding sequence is TGTGCCTGGAGTGTAGGAGGGATGAGTAATGAGCAGTTCTTC. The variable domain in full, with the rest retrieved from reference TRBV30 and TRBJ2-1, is SQTIHQWPATLVQPVGSPLSLECTVEGTSNPNLYWYRQAAGRGLQLLFYSVGIGQISSEVPQNLSASRPQDRQFILSSKKLLLSDSGFYLCAWSVGGMSNEQFFGPGTRLTVL.

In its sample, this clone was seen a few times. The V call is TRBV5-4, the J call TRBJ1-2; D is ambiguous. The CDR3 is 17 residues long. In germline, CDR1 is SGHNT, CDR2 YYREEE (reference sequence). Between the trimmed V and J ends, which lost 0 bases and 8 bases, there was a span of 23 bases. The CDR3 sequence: CASSLGPLGRVVVGYTF. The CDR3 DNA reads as TGTGCCAGCAGCTTGGGACCTCTTGGGAGGGTAGTGGTCGGCTACACCTTC. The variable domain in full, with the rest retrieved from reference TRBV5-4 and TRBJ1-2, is ETGVTQSPTHLIKTRGQQVTLRCSSQSGHNTVSWYQQALGQGPQFIFQYYREEENGRGNFPPRFSGLQFPNYSSELNVNALELDDSALYLCASSLGPLGRVVVGYTFGSGTRLTVV.

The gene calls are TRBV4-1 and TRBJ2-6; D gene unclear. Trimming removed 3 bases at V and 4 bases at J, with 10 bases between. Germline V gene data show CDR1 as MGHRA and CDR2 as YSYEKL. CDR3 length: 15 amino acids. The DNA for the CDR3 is TGCGCCAGCAGCCAGCCCCCCGTCGGGGCCAACGTCCTGACTTTC. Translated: CASSQPPVGANVLTF.

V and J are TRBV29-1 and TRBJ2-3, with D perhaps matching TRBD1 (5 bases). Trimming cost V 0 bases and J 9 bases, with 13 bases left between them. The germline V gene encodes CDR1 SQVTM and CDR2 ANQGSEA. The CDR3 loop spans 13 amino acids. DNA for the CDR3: TGCAGCGTTGAAGATCAGGGCGGAGTCACGCAGTATTTT. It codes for CSVEDQGGVTQYF.

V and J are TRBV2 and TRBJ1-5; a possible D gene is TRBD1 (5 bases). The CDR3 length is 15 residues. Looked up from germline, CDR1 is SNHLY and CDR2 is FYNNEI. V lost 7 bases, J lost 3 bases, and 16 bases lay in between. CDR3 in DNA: TGTGCCAGCACTCTTCAGGGAGGGCACAATCAGCCCCAGCATTTT. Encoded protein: CASTLQGGHNQPQHF. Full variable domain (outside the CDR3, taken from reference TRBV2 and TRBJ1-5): EPEVTQTPSHQVTQMGQEVILRCVPISNHLYFYWYRQILGQKVEFLVSFYNNEISEKSEIFDDQFSVERPDGSNFTLKIRSTKLEDSAMYFCASTLQGGHNQPQHFGDGTRLSIL.

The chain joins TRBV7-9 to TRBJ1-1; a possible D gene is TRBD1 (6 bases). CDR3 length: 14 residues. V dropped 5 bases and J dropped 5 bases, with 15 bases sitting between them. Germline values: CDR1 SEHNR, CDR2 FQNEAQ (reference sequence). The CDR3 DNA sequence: TGTGCCAGCAGCCCAGTCACAGGGAGGACTGAAGCTTTCTTT. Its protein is CASSPVTGRTEAFF.

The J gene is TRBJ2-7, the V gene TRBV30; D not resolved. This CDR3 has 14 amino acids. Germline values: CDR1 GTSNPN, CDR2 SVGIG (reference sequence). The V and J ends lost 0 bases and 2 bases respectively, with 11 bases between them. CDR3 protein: CAWSVGRPAYEQYF. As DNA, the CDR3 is TGTGCCTGGAGTGTAGGCAGGCCCGCCTACGAGCAGTACTTC.

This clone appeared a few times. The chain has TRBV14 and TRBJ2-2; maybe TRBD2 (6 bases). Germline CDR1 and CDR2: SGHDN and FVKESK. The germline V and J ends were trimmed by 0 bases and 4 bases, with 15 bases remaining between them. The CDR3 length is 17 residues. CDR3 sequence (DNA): TGTGCCAGCAGCCAAGATCAGATACTAGCTGGCACCGGGGAGCTGTTTTTT. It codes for CASSQDQILAGTGELFF. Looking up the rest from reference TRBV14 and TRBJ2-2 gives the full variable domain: EAGVTQFPSHSVIEKGQTVTLRCDPISGHDNLYWYRRVMGKEIKFLLHFVKESKQDESGMPNNRFLAERTGGTYSTLKVQPAELEDSGVYFCASSQDQILAGTGELFFGEGSRLTVL.